This T cell receptor (beta chain) derives from a study of Graves' ophthalmopathy and Graves' hyperthyroidism. Study-wide results and limits: The blood repertoire also included most expanded thyroid clonotypes above 0.001 frequency.

V was pared by 9 bases and J by 5 bases, with 10 bases between. This CDR3 comprises 12 residues. This clonotype was observed a handful of times. Its antigen is unidentified. The diagnosis was founded upon clinical symptoms, serum thyroxine, TRAb, thyroid ultrasound and orbital computed tomography. The TCR beta CDR3 regions underwent amplification from RNA transcripts. First-round RT-PCR with HTBI primers preceded a second-round multiplex PCR. TCRdb processed the multiplex PCR reads anew with MiXCR; each CDR3 protein has one entry. Counted here are around 1,200,000 distinct CDR3 sequences, about two fifths occurring once; the ten biggest clones make up around 10%.

The chain joins TRBV12-3 or TRBV12-4 to TRBJ1-4; D gene unclear. The source is an adult man with Graves' hyperthyroidism. The source material was peripheral blood or thyroid tissue (not recorded which). CDR3: CARTGPNEKLFF. Here the CDR3 DNA reads TGTGCCAGAACCGGGCCCAATGAAAAACTGTTTTTT.